The T cell receptor (beta chain) under discussion was sequenced for a study of control samples from healthy donors and cancer patients. Only a few counts were recorded for this clone. This CDR3 spans 13 amino acids. Trimming left V 5 bases short and J 1 base short, with 11 bases between. The germline gives CDR1 GTSNPN, CDR2 SVGIG (reference sequence). TCRdb's table, derived via immunoSEQ multiplex PCR, lists solely in-frame clones and lacks some. The table includes roughly 100,000 clones, over 85% detected once. The chain carries TRBV30 and TRBJ1-1, with TRBD1 as a possible D gene (5 bases). Sequenced: blood. This TCR derives from a human donor in good health. The donor label of this sample is uncertain. The CDR3 here is CAWGRGGNTEAFF. The CDR3 bases are TGTGCCTGGGGAAGGGGAGGGAACACTGAAGCTTTCTTT.